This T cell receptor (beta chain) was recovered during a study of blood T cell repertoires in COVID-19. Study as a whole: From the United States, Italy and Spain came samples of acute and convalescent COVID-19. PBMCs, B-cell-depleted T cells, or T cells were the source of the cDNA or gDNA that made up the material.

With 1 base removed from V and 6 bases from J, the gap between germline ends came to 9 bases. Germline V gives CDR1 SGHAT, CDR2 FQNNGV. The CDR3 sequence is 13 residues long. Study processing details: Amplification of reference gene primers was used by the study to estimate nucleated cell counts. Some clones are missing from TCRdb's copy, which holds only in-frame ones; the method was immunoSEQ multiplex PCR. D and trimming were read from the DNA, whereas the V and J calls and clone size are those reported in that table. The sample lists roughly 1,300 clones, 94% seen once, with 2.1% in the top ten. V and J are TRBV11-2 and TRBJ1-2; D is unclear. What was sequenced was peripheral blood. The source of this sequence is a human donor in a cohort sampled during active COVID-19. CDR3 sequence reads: CASSLVGVDGYTF. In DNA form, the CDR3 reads TGTGCCAGCAGCTTAGTGGGAGTCGATGGCTACACCTTC. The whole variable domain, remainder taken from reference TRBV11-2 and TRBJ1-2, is EAGVAQSPRYKIIEKRQSVAFWCNPISGHATLYWYQQILGQGPKLLIQFQNNGVVDDSQLPKDRFSAERLKGVDSTLKIQPAKLEDSAVYLCASSLVGVDGYTFGSGTRLTVV.